The entry below describes one TCR beta chain. The data were obtained in a study of T-cell reconstitution after alpha-beta-depleted transplantation in children. Using unique molecular identifiers, the investigators prepared the TCRbeta library. TCRdb re-called the PCR reads through MiXCR, storing one row per CDR3 protein. The sample holds about 210,000 distinct CDR3 sequences; about a sixth are singletons and the top ten take roughly two fifths. This sample comprised PBMCs, mostly from graft donor cells, obtained 360 days after TCRalphabeta/CD19-depleted stem cell transplant. The TCR sequence derives from a male patient aged 2-9 years who had a stem cell transplant for acute lymphoblastic leukemia, so the T cells may come from the graft donor.

CDR3 sequence reads: CASLGLAGRTDTQYF. The CDR3 DNA sequence: TGTGCCAGCCTCGGACTAGCGGGGAGGACAGATACGCAGTATTTT. The chain employs TRBV28 and TRBJ2-3; TRBD2 matches at 12 bases. V lost 8 bases, J lost 3 bases, and 6 bases stayed unmatched. CDR1 and CDR2 from the germline V gene are MDHEN and SYDVKM. The CDR3 has 15 amino acids.